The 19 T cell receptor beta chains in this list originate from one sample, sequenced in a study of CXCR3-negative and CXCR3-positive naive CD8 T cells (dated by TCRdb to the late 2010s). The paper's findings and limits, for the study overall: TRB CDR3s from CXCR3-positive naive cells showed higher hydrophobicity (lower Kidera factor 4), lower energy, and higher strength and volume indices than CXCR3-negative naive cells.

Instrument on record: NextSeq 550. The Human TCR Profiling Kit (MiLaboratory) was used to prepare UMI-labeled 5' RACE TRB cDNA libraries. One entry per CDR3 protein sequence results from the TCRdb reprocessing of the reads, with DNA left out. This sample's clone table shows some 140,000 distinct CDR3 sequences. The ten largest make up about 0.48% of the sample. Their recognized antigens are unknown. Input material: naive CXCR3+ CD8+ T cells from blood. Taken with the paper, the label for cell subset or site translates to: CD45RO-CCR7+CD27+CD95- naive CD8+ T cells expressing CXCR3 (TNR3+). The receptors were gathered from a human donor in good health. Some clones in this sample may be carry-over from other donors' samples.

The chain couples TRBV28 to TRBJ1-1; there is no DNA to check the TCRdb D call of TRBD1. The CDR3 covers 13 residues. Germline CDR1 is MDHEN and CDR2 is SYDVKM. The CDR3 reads CASRPRGNTEAFF.

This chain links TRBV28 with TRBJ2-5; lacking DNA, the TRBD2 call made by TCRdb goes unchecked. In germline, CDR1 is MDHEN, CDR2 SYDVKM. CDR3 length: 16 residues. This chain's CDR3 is CASSLRAGRAEETQYF.

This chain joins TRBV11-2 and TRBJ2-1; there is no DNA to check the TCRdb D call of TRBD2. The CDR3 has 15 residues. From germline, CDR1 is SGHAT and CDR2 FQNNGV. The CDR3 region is CASSLVIAGEGEQFF.

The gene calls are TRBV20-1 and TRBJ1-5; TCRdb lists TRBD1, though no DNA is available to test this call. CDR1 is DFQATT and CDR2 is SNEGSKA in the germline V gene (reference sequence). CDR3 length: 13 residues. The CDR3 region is CSARTGARQPQHF.

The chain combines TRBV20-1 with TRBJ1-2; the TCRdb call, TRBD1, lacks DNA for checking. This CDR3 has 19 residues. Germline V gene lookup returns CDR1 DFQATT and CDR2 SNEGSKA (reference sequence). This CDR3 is CSARRGFRVSGPENYGYTF.

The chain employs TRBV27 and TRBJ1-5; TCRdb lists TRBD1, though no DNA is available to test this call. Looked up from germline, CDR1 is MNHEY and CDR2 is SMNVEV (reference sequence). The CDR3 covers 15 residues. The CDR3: CASSFGQGVNQPQHF.

The CDR3 region is CASSPSQGADTQYF. The chain joins TRBV12-3 or TRBV12-4 to TRBJ2-3; checking the TCRdb D call of TRBD1 is not possible without DNA. This CDR3 region has 14 residues.

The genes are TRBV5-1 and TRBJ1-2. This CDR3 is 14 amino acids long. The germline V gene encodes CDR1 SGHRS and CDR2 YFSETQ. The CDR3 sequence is CASSLEGGLFGYTF.

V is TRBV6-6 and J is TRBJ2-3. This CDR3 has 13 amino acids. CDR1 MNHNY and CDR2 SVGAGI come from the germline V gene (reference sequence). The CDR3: CASSPLGTDTQYF.

CDR3 amino acids: CASMGSQYEQYF. The chain carries TRBV19 and TRBJ2-7; TCRdb reports TRBD2, a call that lacks DNA to check it against. The length of the CDR3 is 12 residues. Germline V gene data show CDR1 as LNHDA and CDR2 as SQIVND (reference sequence). Variable domain in full (rest from reference TRBV19 and TRBJ2-7): DGGITQSPKYLFRKEGQNVTLSCEQNLNHDAMYWYRQDPGQGLRLIYYSQIVNDFQKGDIAEGYSVSREKKESFPLTVTSAQKNPTAFYLCASMGSQYEQYFGPGTRLTVT.

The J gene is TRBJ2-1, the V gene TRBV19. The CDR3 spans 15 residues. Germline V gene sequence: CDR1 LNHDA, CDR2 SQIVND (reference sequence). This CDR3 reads CASSIGPPSYNEQFF.

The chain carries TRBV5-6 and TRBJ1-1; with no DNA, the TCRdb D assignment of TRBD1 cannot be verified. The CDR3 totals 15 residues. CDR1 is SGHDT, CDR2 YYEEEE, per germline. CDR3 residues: CASSLDPGPNTEAFF.

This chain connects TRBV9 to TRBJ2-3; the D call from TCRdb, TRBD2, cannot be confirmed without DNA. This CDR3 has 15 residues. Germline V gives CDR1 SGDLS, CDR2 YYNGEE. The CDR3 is CASSVDQRETDTQYF.

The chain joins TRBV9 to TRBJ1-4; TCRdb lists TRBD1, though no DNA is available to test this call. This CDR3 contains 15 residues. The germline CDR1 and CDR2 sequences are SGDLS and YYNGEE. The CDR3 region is CASSVGGTEREKLFF.

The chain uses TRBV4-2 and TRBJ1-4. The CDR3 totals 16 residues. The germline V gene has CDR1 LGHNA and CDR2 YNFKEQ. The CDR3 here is CASSQFPSSTNEKLFF.

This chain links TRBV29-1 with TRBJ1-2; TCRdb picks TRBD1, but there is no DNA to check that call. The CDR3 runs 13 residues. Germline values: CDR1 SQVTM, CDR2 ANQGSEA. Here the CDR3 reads CSVEKGTGSFLTF.

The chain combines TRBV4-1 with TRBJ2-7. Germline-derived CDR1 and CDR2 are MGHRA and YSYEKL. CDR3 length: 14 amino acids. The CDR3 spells CASSQGAGYYEQYF.

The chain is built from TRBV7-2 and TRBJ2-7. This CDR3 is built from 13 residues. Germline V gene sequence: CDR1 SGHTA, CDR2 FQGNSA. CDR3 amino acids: CASSLGMAYEQYF.

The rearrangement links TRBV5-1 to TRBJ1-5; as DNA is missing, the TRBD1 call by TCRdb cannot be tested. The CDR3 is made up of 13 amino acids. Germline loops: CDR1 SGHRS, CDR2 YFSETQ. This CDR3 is CASSGGTGSPQHF.